What follows are 2 T cell receptor beta chains derived from one specimen sequenced in a study of CD8 T cells in Susac syndrome. Random hexamers were used to reverse transcribe an amount of about 0.45 to 1 ug RNA. TCRdb re-called the immunoSEQ multiplex PCR reads through MiXCR, storing one row per CDR3 protein. Of roughly 150,000 distinct CDR3 sequences in the sample, roughly 96% were seen once. Sequencing input: CD4+ T cells from PBMCs. These receptors originate from a human donor with Susac syndrome.

The chain uses TRBV12-3 or TRBV12-4 and TRBJ1-1, with D unclear. The V and J ends lost 2 bases and 5 bases respectively, with 6 bases between them. The CDR3 extends over 12 amino acids. The CDR3 is CASSLWGTEAFF. CDR3 DNA sequence: TGTGCCAGCAGTTTATGGGGAACTGAAGCTTTCTTT.

This clonotype came up a few times. The genes are TRBV29-1 and TRBJ2-7; a weak D match, TRBD2 (6 bases). The CDR3 length is 12 residues. V was pared by 1 base and J by 4 bases, with 8 bases between. Germline V gene sequence: CDR1 SQVTM, CDR2 ANQGSEA. This CDR3 is CSVEAAGYEQYF. The CDR3 DNA reads as TGCAGCGTTGAAGCGGCGGGGTACGAGCAGTACTTC.